The 15 T cell receptor beta chains below were found in one sample sequenced in a study of shared clonotypes between healthy human individuals. The data were produced by immunoSEQ multiplex PCR, yet TCRdb's version contains in-frame clones alone and is incomplete. The repertoire includes fewer than 2.5 million clones, roughly 93% of them detected once, and more than 0.35% sits in the top ten. The sample comprised naive CD4+ T cells from PBMCs. Subset denoted: CD45RA+ positively selected. These receptors originate from a man aged 18 to 29 in good health. Some clones in this sample may be carry-over from other donors' samples.

This sequence joins TRBV7-8 and TRBJ2-7; 7 bases match TRBD2. V was clipped by 6 bases and J by 7 bases; unmatched bases: 3. Germline V CDR1 and CDR2: SGHVS, FQNEAQ. This CDR3 spans 11 amino acids. The CDR3 bases are TGTGCCAGCAGGTCCGGGAGGGAGCAGTACTTC. This translates into CASRSGREQYF. Supplemented by reference TRBV7-8 and TRBJ2-7, the full variable domain reads GAGVSQSPRYKVAKRGQDVALRCDPISGHVSLFWYQQALGQGPEFLTYFQNEAQLDKSGLPSDRFFAERPEGSVSTLKIQRTQQEDSAVYLCASRSGREQYFGPGTRLTVT.

CDR3 protein: CASSPILQDQPQHF. CDR3 in DNA: TGTGCCAGCTCACCGATACTACAGGATCAGCCCCAGCATTTT. This chain joins TRBV18 and TRBJ1-5, with D tentatively TRBD1 (5 bases). This CDR3 comprises 14 residues. V lost 3 bases and J lost 5, with 11 bases in between. CDR1 and CDR2 (germline): KGHSH, LQKENI.

This chain uses TRBV7-3 with TRBJ2-7, with 10 bases fitting TRBD2. V was pared by 1 base and J by 3 bases, with 6 bases of the junction left unmatched. The CDR3 loop spans 16 amino acids. CDR1 SGHTA and CDR2 FQGTGA come from the germline V gene. CDR3 nucleotides: TGTGCCAGCAGCTTAAATCCACTAGCGGGAAGCTACGAGCAGTACTTC. It codes for CASSLNPLAGSYEQYF. The variable domain in full, completed from reference TRBV7-3 and TRBJ2-7, reads GAGVSQTPSNKVTEKGKYVELRCDPISGHTALYWYRQSLGQGPEFLIYFQGTGAADDSGLPNDRFFAVRPEGSVSTLKIQRTERGDSAVYLCASSLNPLAGSYEQYFGPGTRLTVT.

The J gene is TRBJ2-1, the V gene TRBV6-1; 8 bases are shared with TRBD2. The germline CDR1 and CDR2 sequences are MNHNS and SASEGT. The CDR3 sequence is 13 residues long. J lost 6 bases, V lost 8 bases, and 6 bases had no gene match. The CDR3 bases are TGTGCCAGCCGGGTTAGCGGGATCAATGAGCAGTTCTTC. Its translation: CASRVSGINEQFF.

CDR3 protein: CASSQRLAGGHEQYF. The CDR3 nucleotides are TGTGCCAGCAGCCAGAGACTAGCGGGAGGACACGAGCAGTACTTC. V is TRBV7-8 and J is TRBJ2-7, with 13 bases aligning to TRBD2. CDR3 length equals 15 residues. J gave up 5 bases and V 5 bases, and 6 bases lay outside the gene matches. The germline gives CDR1 SGHVS, CDR2 FQNEAQ.

The chain employs TRBV14 and TRBJ2-1; 9 nucleotides agree with TRBD2. This CDR3 spans 14 amino acids. Germline loops: CDR1 SGHDN, CDR2 FVKESK. Trimming at V came to 4 bases and at J to 10 bases, leaving 8 bases not matched to a gene. The CDR3 DNA is TGTGCCAGCAGCCTGAGACTAGCGGCCACCGAGCAGTTCTTC. Translated: CASSLRLAATEQFF.

This chain joins TRBV5-1 and TRBJ2-3; D could derive from TRBD1 or TRBD2 (5 bases each). The germline V and J ends were trimmed by 8 bases and 2 bases, with 18 bases remaining between them. The CDR3 contains 15 residues. Germline V gives CDR1 SGHRS, CDR2 YFSETQ. The CDR3 region is CASHGRGESTDTQYF. The CDR3, as DNA: TGCGCCAGTCACGGACGAGGGGAGTCCACAGATACGCAGTATTTT.

This rearrangement joins TRBV6-5 to TRBJ2-7; 8 nucleotides align to TRBD1. V gave up 6 bases and J gave up 0 bases; unmatched junction bases: 7. The germline V gene encodes CDR1 MNHEY and CDR2 SVGAGI. This CDR3 has 15 amino acids. The chain's CDR3 is CASSSDRGRSYEQYF. The CDR3 bases are TGTGCCAGCAGCTCCGACAGGGGCCGCTCCTACGAGCAGTACTTC.

The chain is built from TRBV15 and TRBJ2-7; TRBD1 matches at 8 bases. V dropped 3 bases and J dropped 3; count of bases not matched to a gene: 7. This CDR3 is built from 15 residues. Germline values: CDR1 LNHNV, CDR2 YYDKDF (reference sequence). CDR3: CATSSRRTGIYEQYF. The DNA of the CDR3 is TGTGCCACCAGCAGCCGCCGGACAGGGATCTACGAGCAGTACTTC.

The CDR3 protein is CASSDMGPGELFF. CDR3 in DNA: TGTGCCAGCAGCGACATGGGGCCTGGGGAGCTGTTTTTT. The rearrangement links TRBV9 to TRBJ2-2; D is perhaps TRBD1 (5 bases). V was shortened by 3 bases and J by 8 bases, with 11 bases between the two germline ends. CDR3 length: 13 residues. Germline-derived CDR1 and CDR2 are SGDLS and YYNGEE.

The chain recombines TRBV9 with TRBJ2-4, with 7 positions matching TRBD2. CDR3 length: 16 residues. V dropped 3 bases and J dropped 1; count of bases not matched to a gene: 7. Germline-derived CDR1 and CDR2 are SGDLS and YYNGEE. DNA of the CDR3: TGTGCCAGCAGCGCCGAGGGGAGGGCGGCCAAAAACATTCAGTACTTC. Translated: CASSAEGRAAKNIQYF.

The chain recombines TRBV5-8 with TRBJ1-5, with D perhaps TRBD1 (6 bases). The V end lost 0 bases, the J end lost 7 bases, and 11 bases lay between the germline ends. The germline V gene has CDR1 SGHTS and CDR2 YDEGEE. The CDR3 is 14 amino acids. This CDR3 reads CASSLVGAGQPQHF. CDR3 sequence (DNA): TGTGCCAGCAGCTTGGTGGGGGCGGGCCAGCCCCAGCATTTT.

The chain recombines TRBV6-1 with TRBJ1-1; D perhaps matches TRBD1 (5 bases). V was shortened by 8 bases and J by 6 bases, with 19 bases between the two germline ends. The CDR3 spans 14 residues. The germline gives CDR1 MNHNS, CDR2 SASEGT. CDR3 amino acids: CASPKRARGAEAFF. The CDR3 DNA sequence: TGTGCCAGCCCCAAACGGGCAAGGGGCGCTGAAGCTTTCTTT.

The chain has TRBV30 and TRBJ2-5, with TRBD2 identical over 10 bases. Germline loops: CDR1 GTSNPN, CDR2 SVGIG (reference sequence). Losses at the gene ends were 5 bases for V and 5 bases for J; bases not matched to a gene: 14. The CDR3 loop spans 16 amino acids. CDR3 nucleotide sequence: TGTGCCTGGGAGGCCGGTAGGGCTAGCGGGGGTGAGACCCAGTACTTC. It translates to CAWEAGRASGGETQYF.

This chain links TRBV6-5 with TRBJ1-6; no reliable D call. CDR1 MNHEY and CDR2 SVGAGI come from the germline V gene. The CDR3 extends over 16 amino acids. The V gene lost 0 bases and the J gene lost 7 bases, with 13 bases spanning the gap. The CDR3 region has the DNA TGTGCCAGCAGTTACTCTCCGAGGGTCCCCAATTCACCCCTCCACTTT. Its protein is CASSYSPRVPNSPLHF.